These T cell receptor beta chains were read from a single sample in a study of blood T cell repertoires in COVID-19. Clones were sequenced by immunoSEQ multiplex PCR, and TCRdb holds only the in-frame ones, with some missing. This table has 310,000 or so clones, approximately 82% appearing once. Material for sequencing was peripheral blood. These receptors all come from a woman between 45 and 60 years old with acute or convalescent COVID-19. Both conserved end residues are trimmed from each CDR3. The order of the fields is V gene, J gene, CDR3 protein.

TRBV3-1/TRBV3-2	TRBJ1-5	ASSQERQPQH
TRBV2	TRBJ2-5	ASSEGRGEETQY
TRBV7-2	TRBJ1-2	ASADAGGFYGYT
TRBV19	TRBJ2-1	ASSSYPFETHEQF
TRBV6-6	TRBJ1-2	ASTGVGANYGYT
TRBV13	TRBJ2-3	ASSTRSGAQY
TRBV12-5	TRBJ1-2	ASGRGNYGYT
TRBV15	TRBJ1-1	ATSRSDRGEAF
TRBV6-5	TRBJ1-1	ASSLQGSTEAF
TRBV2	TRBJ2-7	ASSEALGFSYEQY
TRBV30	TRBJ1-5	AWSVLDVGLSNQPQH
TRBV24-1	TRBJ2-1	ATGGEGSSYNEQF
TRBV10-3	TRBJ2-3	AISGQGAGTDTQY
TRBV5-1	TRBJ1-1	ASSTGQTNTEAF
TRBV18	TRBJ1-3	ASSQSQGSFGNTIY
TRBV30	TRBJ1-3	AWTSRGNTIY
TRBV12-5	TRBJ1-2	ASGLGGPANYGYT
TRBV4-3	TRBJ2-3	ASSQTGNAGTDTQY
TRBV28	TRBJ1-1	ASSPLRTEAF
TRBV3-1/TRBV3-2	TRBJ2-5	ASRPTGDETQY
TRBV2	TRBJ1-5	ASSEQGGNQPQH
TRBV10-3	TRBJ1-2	AISESGGPNGYT
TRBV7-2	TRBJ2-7	ASSPGLVRALREQY
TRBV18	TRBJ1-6	ASSPIAAGGNSPLH
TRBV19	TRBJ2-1	ASLKRDSGYNEQF
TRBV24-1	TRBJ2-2	ATSDPGEGAIGELF
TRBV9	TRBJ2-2	ASSVGSLGGAGELF
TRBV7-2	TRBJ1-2	ASSLTTGGGYT
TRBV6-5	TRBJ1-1	ASSPDRVYAEAF
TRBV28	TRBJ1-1	ASSVPQGAF
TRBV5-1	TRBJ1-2	ASSSGTGGNYGYT
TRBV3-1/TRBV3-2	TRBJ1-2	ASSQGNGQGASGYT
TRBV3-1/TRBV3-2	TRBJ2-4	ASSQTEAKNIQY
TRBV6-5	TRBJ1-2	ASSSHREGGYT
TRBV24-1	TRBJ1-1	ATRRTGDTEAF
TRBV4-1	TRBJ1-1	ASSQDPWNTEAF
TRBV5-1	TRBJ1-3	ASSSNPQGSGNTIY
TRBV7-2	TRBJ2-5	ASSSPHRGETQY
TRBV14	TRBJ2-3	ASSQISGGFLTDTQY
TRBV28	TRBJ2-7	ASSMGRESDEQY
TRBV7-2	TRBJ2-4	ASSFRTSGVVAKNIQY
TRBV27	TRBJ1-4	ASSRTARAPNEKLF
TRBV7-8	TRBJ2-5	ASSLSDQETQY
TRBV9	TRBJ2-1	ASSRGLAGDNEQF
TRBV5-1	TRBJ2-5	ASSPGTDLGTQY
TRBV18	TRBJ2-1	ASGDRGEQF
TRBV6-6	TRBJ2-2	ASSFRQGDGELF
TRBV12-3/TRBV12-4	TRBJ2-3	ASSSGTRAQY
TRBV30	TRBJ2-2	AWSSDSTTGELF
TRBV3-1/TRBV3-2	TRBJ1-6	ASSRGENSPLH
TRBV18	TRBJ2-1	ASSPLAGASYNEQF
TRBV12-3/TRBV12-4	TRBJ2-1	ASSPSVSNEQF
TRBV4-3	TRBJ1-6	ASSQSPTGGNSPLH
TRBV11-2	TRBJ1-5	ASSRDRFQPQH
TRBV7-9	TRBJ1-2	ASSPPGFLGYT